This is a list of T cell receptor beta chains from one sample in a study of patients and donors after allogeneic stem cell transplantation. TCRdb re-derived calls from the RT-PCR reads in MiXCR, one entry per CDR3 protein. The data hold 400,000 to 500,000 distinct CDR3 sequences, with roughly 16% observed a single time. Sequenced: blood, either unsorted or a sorted T cell fraction (not recorded which). All receptors come from a human donor who was either an allogeneic HSCT recipient or a stem cell or donor lymphocyte infusion donor (not recorded which). It is not recorded whose cells these are; they may come from a transplant donor. Both conserved end residues are part of each CDR3. The D gene is left open where the match is weak. A clone size is listed for some rows: how often the clone was seen (once, few, many), or a class if it is expanded.

TRBV24-1	TRBJ2-2	NA	few	CATSRPRVRQNTGELFF	TGTGCCACCTCAAGGCCCCGAGTCAGGCAGAACACCGGGGAGCTGTTTTTT
TRBV30	TRBJ1-2	NA	NA	CAWTDFSQGNYGYTF	TGTGCCTGGACCGACTTCTCCCAGGGAAACTATGGCTACACCTTC
TRBV20-1	TRBJ1-2	NA	few	CSAPSYAGGTFAF	TGCAGTGCCCCGTCATATGCCGGGGGGACCTTCGCCTTC
TRBV27	TRBJ1-2	TRBD1	NA	CASSPGTGVGSGGYTF	TGTGCCAGCAGTCCCGGGACAGGGGTGGGAAGTGGTGGCTACACCTTC
TRBV7-9	TRBJ2-7	NA	few	CASSLAGPAYEQYF	TGTGCCAGCAGCTTGGCAGGGCCAGCCTACGAGCAGTACTTC
TRBV27	TRBJ2-7	NA	few	CASSFSTPYEQYF	TGTGCCAGCAGTTTCTCGACCCCCTACGAGCAGTACTTC
TRBV5-6	TRBJ2-2	TRBD1	few	CASSPRDRGWYGELFF	TGTGCCAGCAGCCCCCGGGACAGGGGTTGGTACGGGGAGCTGTTTTTT
TRBV5-6	TRBJ1-2	NA	NA	CASSLEAGVDGYTF	TGTGCCAGCAGCTTGGAAGCAGGGGTAGACGGCTACACCTTC
TRBV2	TRBJ1-2	TRBD1	few	CASSGPGQVRNYGYTF	TGTGCCAGCAGTGGGCCGGGACAGGTACGGAACTATGGCTACACCTTC
TRBV7-3	TRBJ1-1	NA	NA	CASSLMGGKDTEAFF	TGTGCCAGCAGCTTAATGGGGGGGAAGGACACTGAAGCTTTCTTT
TRBV12-3/TRBV12-4	TRBJ2-7	TRBD1	many	CASSFRDSYEQYF	TGTGCCAGCAGCTTCCGGGACAGCTACGAGCAGTACTTC
TRBV15	TRBJ1-2	NA	few	CATSRDTRSSEGYTF	TGTGCCACCAGCAGAGATACCAGGTCCTCGGAAGGCTACACCTTC
TRBV3-1	TRBJ1-1	NA	few	CASSQGRLGAFF	TGTGCCAGCAGCCAGGGCCGACTGGGCGCTTTCTTT
TRBV12-3/TRBV12-4	TRBJ1-2	NA	few	CATSLAINYGYTF	TGTGCCACCAGTCTGGCCATCAACTATGGCTACACCTTC
TRBV25-1	TRBJ1-1	NA	NA	CASSEYTGVEAFF	TGTGCCAGCAGTGAATATACTGGAGTAGAAGCTTTCTTT
TRBV6-2/TRBV6-3	TRBJ2-7	TRBD1	NA	CASSERTGLFHEQYF	TGTGCCAGCAGCGAACGGACAGGGTTATTTCACGAGCAGTACTTC
TRBV7-9	TRBJ2-3	NA	few	CASSPLGGAADTQYF	TGTGCCAGCAGCCCCCTGGGGGGAGCCGCAGATACGCAGTATTTT
TRBV4-1	TRBJ2-2	TRBD2	many	CASSQSSGANTGELFF	TGCGCCAGCAGCCAGTCTAGCGGGGCTAACACCGGGGAGCTGTTTTTT
TRBV5-1	TRBJ2-1	TRBD2	few	CASSLGEREGQGEQFF	TGCGCCAGCAGCTTGGGAGAGCGGGAGGGCCAGGGTGAGCAGTTCTTC
TRBV3-1	TRBJ1-1	NA	few	CASSQRKVVGTEAFF	TGTGCCAGCAGCCAACGTAAGGTCGTGGGCACTGAAGCTTTCTTT
TRBV7-9	TRBJ1-5	NA	NA	CASSLGLSGGNQPQHF	TGTGCCAGCAGCTTGGGGTTGAGCGGGGGCAATCAGCCCCAGCATTTT
TRBV7-6	TRBJ2-7	TRBD1	few	CASSFGTGGSEQYF	TGTGCCAGCAGCTTTGGGACAGGGGGCTCCGAGCAGTACTTC
TRBV25-1	TRBJ2-7	NA	NA	CASSESGRSYEQYF	TGTGCCAGCAGTGAATCTGGCAGGTCCTACGAGCAGTACTTC
TRBV18	TRBJ2-3	TRBD2	few	CASSPPSSGSDTQYF	TGTGCCAGCTCACCACCTTCTAGCGGGAGCGATACGCAGTATTTT
TRBV6-4	TRBJ1-1	NA	few	CASSPGDSWDAEAFF	TGTGCCAGCTCCCCTGGAGATTCCTGGGACGCTGAAGCTTTCTTT
TRBV6-2/TRBV6-3	TRBJ1-5	TRBD1	NA	CASIKDRASNQPQHF	TGTGCCAGCATCAAAGACAGGGCTAGCAATCAGCCCCAGCATTTT
TRBV15	TRBJ2-3	TRBD2	NA	CATSRDRAGGPNTQYF	TGTGCCACCAGCAGAGATCGGGCGGGAGGGCCAAATACGCAGTATTTT
TRBV5-1	TRBJ2-7	TRBD1	few	CASSWGYRDRGTYEQYF	TGCGCCAGCAGCTGGGGTTACCGGGACAGGGGAACCTACGAGCAGTACTTC
TRBV2	TRBJ1-5	TRBD1	NA	CASRTGQGGQPQHF	TGTGCCAGCCGGACCGGACAGGGCGGGCAGCCCCAGCATTTT
TRBV2	TRBJ2-7	NA	NA	CASSEVTGEQYF	TGTGCCAGCAGTGAAGTAACCGGCGAGCAGTACTTC
TRBV11-1	TRBJ1-2	TRBD1	NA	CASSLAYPGTGGVYGYTF	TGTGCCAGCAGCTTAGCGTACCCCGGGACAGGAGGAGTCTATGGCTACACCTTC
TRBV4-1	TRBJ1-1	TRBD1	few	CASSRDRQGGNTEAFF	TGCGCCAGCAGCCGGGACCGACAGGGGGGGAACACTGAAGCTTTCTTT
TRBV19	TRBJ2-1	TRBD1	NA	CASSPDIRGRIDEQFF	TGTGCCAGTAGCCCCGACATCAGGGGGCGCATCGATGAGCAGTTCTTC
TRBV29-1	TRBJ1-2	NA	many	CSVDGVRSYGYTF	TGCAGCGTTGACGGGGTGCGTTCTTATGGCTACACCTTC
TRBV6-2/TRBV6-3	TRBJ2-7	NA	NA	CASKQGDSYEQYF	TGTGCCAGCAAACAGGGAGACTCCTACGAGCAGTACTTC
TRBV5-5	TRBJ2-5	TRBD1	few	CASSQGATLETQYF	TGTGCCAGCAGCCAGGGGGCGACTCTGGAGACCCAGTACTTC
TRBV29-1	TRBJ2-2	TRBD2	NA	CSVSDTSGIFTGELFF	TGCAGCGTCTCGGACACTAGCGGGATTTTCACCGGGGAGCTGTTTTTT
TRBV27	TRBJ2-1	TRBD2	NA	CASSPFWTSGNEQFF	TGTGCCAGCAGTCCCTTCTGGACTAGCGGCAATGAGCAGTTCTTC
TRBV9	TRBJ1-3	TRBD1	few	CASSVTGGSSGNTIYF	TGTGCCAGCAGCGTTACAGGGGGCAGCTCTGGAAACACCATATATTTT
TRBV7-9	TRBJ1-1	TRBD1	NA	CASRPIPDRVNTEAFF	TGTGCCAGCAGACCCATACCCGACAGGGTGAACACTGAAGCTTTCTTT